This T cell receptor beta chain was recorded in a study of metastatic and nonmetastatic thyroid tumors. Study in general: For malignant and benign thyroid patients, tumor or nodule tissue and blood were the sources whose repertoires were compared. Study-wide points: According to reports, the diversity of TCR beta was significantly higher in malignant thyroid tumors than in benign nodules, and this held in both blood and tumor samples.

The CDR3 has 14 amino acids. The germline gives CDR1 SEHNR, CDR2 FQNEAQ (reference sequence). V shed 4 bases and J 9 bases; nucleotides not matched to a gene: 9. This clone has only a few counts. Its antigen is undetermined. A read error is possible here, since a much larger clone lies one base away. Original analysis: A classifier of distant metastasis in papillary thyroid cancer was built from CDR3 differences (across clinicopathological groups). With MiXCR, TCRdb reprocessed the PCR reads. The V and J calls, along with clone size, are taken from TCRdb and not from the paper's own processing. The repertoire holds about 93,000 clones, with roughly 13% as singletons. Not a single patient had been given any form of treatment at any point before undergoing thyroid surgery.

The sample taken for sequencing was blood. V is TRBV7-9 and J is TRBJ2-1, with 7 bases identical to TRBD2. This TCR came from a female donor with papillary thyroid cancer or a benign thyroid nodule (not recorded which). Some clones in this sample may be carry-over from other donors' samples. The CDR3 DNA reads TGTGCCAGCAGCTACACTATCGGGAGGCCTGAGCAGTTCTTC. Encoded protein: CASSYTIGRPEQFF.